These 25 T cell receptor beta chains were sequenced from one sample in a study of vaccination and CD4 T cells after COVID-19. An Oncomine TCR Beta short-read assay was used to sequence the DNA from cultured CD4+ T cells. TCRdb reprocessed the PCR reads via MiXCR and lists one record per CDR3 protein. The table lists fewer than 20,000 distinct CDR3 sequences, less than 70% of them singletons. Their specific antigens are unknown. Treatment: approximately 10-day PBMC culture with coronavirus spike peptide pools or control peptides (ViraFEST assay). Sequenced material: CD4+ T cells from blood, cultured in vitro. The origin of the receptors is a human donor who had recovered from COVID-19.

The chain has TRBV7-3 and TRBJ2-7; no firm D call. The CDR3 is 13 residues long. Germline CDR1 SGHTA, CDR2 FQGTGA. V gave up 0 bases and J gave up 0 bases, with 3 bases separating them. This chain's CDR3 is CASSLTHSYEQYF. As DNA, the CDR3 is TGTGCCAGCAGCTTAACGCACTCCTACGAGCAGTACTTC.

The chain is built from TRBV20-1 and TRBJ2-7, with a possible D match to TRBD2 (5 bases). In germline, CDR1 is DFQATT, CDR2 SNEGSKA (reference sequence). This CDR3 contains 16 residues. Trimming shortened V by 0 bases and J by 4 bases, and 19 bases separated the two germline ends. In nucleotides, the CDR3 is TGCAGTGCTAGAGATCTTGGATATGGAGGAGAATACGAGCAGTACTTC. Encoded protein: CSARDLGYGGEYEQYF.

V is TRBV20-1 and J is TRBJ2-2; TRBD2 matches 11 bases. Germline V gene sequence: CDR1 DFQATT, CDR2 SNEGSKA (reference sequence). This CDR3 contains 20 residues. J lost 0 bases, V lost 3 bases, and 15 bases had no gene match. The CDR3 bases are TGCAGTGCTAGGGCCTGGCAGCGAACTAGCGGGGGCCCGAACACCGGGGAGCTGTTTTTT. It specifies CSARAWQRTSGGPNTGELFF.

J is TRBJ2-7 and V is TRBV24-1, with 9 bases aligning to TRBD1. CDR3 length equals 15 residues. J gave up 4 bases and V 2 bases, and 5 bases lay outside the gene matches. CDR1 KGHDR and CDR2 SFDVKD come from the germline V gene. For the CDR3, the DNA is TGTGCCACCAGTGATTCCGGACAGGGGATGTACGAGCAGTACTTC. It codes for CATSDSGQGMYEQYF.

The V call is TRBV27, the J call TRBJ1-6; D gene uncertain. This CDR3 region has 14 residues. CDR1 and CDR2 from the germline V gene are MNHEY and SMNVEV (reference sequence). Trimming pared 3 bases from V and 14 bases from J, leaving 17 bases between. The CDR3: CASSFISSSGALHF. The CDR3 nucleotides read TGTGCCAGCAGTTTCATAAGCTCGAGTGGCGCCCTCCACTTT.

This clonotype has only one observation. CDR3 DNA: TGTGCCAGCAGCTTAGATACTAGCACAGATACGCAGTATTTT. Translation gives CASSLDTSTDTQYF. The gene calls are TRBV7-2 and TRBJ2-3, with D hard to call. Trimming pared 1 base from V and 0 bases from J, leaving 5 bases between. CDR1 is SGHTA, CDR2 FQGNSA, per germline. The CDR3 consists of 14 residues.

This clonotype was detected a few times. The CDR3, as DNA: TGTGCCAGCAGCTCCGAACGGCAGGGAACCTATGGCTACACCTTC. This gives the protein CASSSERQGTYGYTF. The chain employs TRBV7-9 and TRBJ1-2; tentatively, D is TRBD1 (5 bases). The V end lost 4 bases, the J end lost 4 bases, and 16 bases lay between the germline ends. Germline CDR1 SEHNR, CDR2 FQNEAQ (reference sequence). This CDR3 has 15 amino acids.

This chain connects TRBV4-1 to TRBJ2-1; no reliable D call. Germline V lookup: CDR1 MGHRA, CDR2 YSYEKL. Trimming removed 1 base at V and 7 bases at J, with 20 bases between. This CDR3 is 17 amino acids long. The CDR3, as DNA: TGCGCCAGCAGCCAAGTTTTAGGCCGCTCCTTTAGAAATGAGCAGTTCTTC. Its protein is CASSQVLGRSFRNEQFF.

This clonotype was seen a few times. This chain links TRBV20-1 with TRBJ2-7; a weak D match, TRBD1 (5 bases). The V and J ends lost 0 bases and 0 bases respectively, with 12 bases between them. The CDR3 spans 15 residues. The germline CDR1 and CDR2 sequences are DFQATT and SNEGSKA (reference sequence). This chain's CDR3 is CSARDPRTSSYEQYF. CDR3 in DNA: TGCAGTGCTAGAGATCCCAGGACATCCTCCTACGAGCAGTACTTC.

This clonotype turned up a few times. The V gene is TRBV20-1, the J gene TRBJ1-1; a weak D match, TRBD1 (5 bases). Looked up from germline, CDR1 is DFQATT and CDR2 is SNEGSKA (reference sequence). The ends were cut back, 6 bases at V and 3 bases at J, with 26 bases in the middle. This CDR3 region has 17 residues. The chain's CDR3 is CSATSPWTRGSDTEAFF. In DNA, the CDR3 is TGCAGTGCCACGTCCCCCTGGACGAGGGGATCTGACACTGAAGCTTTCTTT.

The gene calls are TRBV10-3 and TRBJ2-3; a weak D match, TRBD2 (6 bases). Germline values: CDR1 ENHRY, CDR2 SYGVKD. The CDR3 length is 13 residues. V gave up 4 bases and J gave up 2 bases, with 7 bases separating them. The CDR3 region has the DNA TGTGCCATCAGTGCGGGAGACACAGATACGCAGTATTTT. This sequence encodes CAISAGDTDTQYF.

V gene TRBV7-3 combines with J gene TRBJ2-3; D is unclear. The length of the CDR3 is 16 residues. Per the germline V gene, CDR1 is SGHTA and CDR2 is FQGTGA. V lost 1 base and J lost 2, with 13 bases in between. CDR3 amino acids: CASSLNGPIHTDTQYF. The CDR3 bases are TGTGCCAGCAGCTTAAATGGGCCAATACACACAGATACGCAGTATTTT.

J is TRBJ1-1 and V is TRBV20-1, with D unclear. V lost 4 bases and J 4 bases, leaving 10 bases between the germline ends. CDR3 size: 12 residues. CDR1 DFQATT and CDR2 SNEGSKA come from the germline V gene (reference sequence). The CDR3 reads CSATPWGTEAFF. The CDR3 nucleotides read TGCAGTGCTACCCCGTGGGGCACTGAAGCTTTCTTT.

The CDR3 bases are TGTGCCAGCAGCCCTGACAGGGCGTTCAATTCACCCCTCCACTTT. Translated: CASSPDRAFNSPLHF. The chain carries TRBV6-1 and TRBJ1-6; 7 nucleotides agree with TRBD1. The germline V gene has CDR1 MNHNS and CDR2 SASEGT. After removal of 6 bases from V and 7 bases from J, the junction contained 9 bases not matched to a gene. The CDR3 totals 15 residues.

The V and J genes are TRBV19 and TRBJ2-5; D is possibly TRBD1 (5 bases). Germline V gene data show CDR1 as LNHDA and CDR2 as SQIVND (reference sequence). This CDR3 contains 13 residues. Trimming took 6 bases from V and 5 from J, leaving 13 bases between them. The CDR3 bases are TGTGCCAGTAGACGTGCTCAGGGCGAGACCCAGTACTTC. Amino acids: CASRRAQGETQYF.

This clonotype has only a few counts. The chain has TRBV7-9 and TRBJ2-7; TRBD2 matches 7 bases. V lost 5 bases and J lost 4; bases outside the gene matches: 5. The CDR3 totals 13 residues. CDR1 and CDR2 from the germline V gene are SEHNR and FQNEAQ (reference sequence). The CDR3 DNA follows: TGTGCCAGCAGCGGGGACTACCAATACGAGCAGTACTTC. Translating it yields CASSGDYQYEQYF.

This clonotype came up a few times. The chain recombines TRBV6-2 or TRBV6-3 with TRBJ2-4; D uncertain. Germline CDR1 and CDR2: MNHEY and SVGEGT. The CDR3 consists of 14 residues. With 5 bases removed from V and 7 bases from J, the gap between germline ends came to 15 bases. The DNA of the CDR3 is TGTGCCAGCAGTCCGACACGACCTGAGAACATTCAGTACTTC. This translates into CASSPTRPENIQYF.

The chain uses TRBV7-8 and TRBJ1-2; D is unresolved. The ends were cut back, 0 bases at V and 6 bases at J, with 5 bases in the middle. Germline V gene lookup returns CDR1 SGHVS and CDR2 FQNEAQ. This CDR3 is 12 amino acids long. Written as DNA, the CDR3 is TGTGCCAGCAGCTTAGCAGGGCATGGCTACACCTTC. This encodes CASSLAGHGYTF.

The chain uses TRBV6-1 and TRBJ2-7; tentatively, D is TRBD1 (5 bases). Trimming took off 7 bases at V and 2 bases at J, with 12 bases between the two ends. This CDR3 has 13 amino acids. Germline V lookup: CDR1 MNHNS, CDR2 SASEGT. The CDR3 DNA sequence: TGTGCCAGCACGGTACAGGTCCCCTACGAGCAGTACTTC. It specifies CASTVQVPYEQYF.

The sample holds a few counts of this clonotype. V is TRBV7-3 and J is TRBJ2-3; no reliable D call. Trimming shortened V by 2 bases and J by 5 bases, and 14 bases separated the two germline ends. Germline loops: CDR1 SGHTA, CDR2 FQGTGA. The CDR3 sequence is 15 residues long. CDR3 protein: CASSLLAQSQDTQYF. In nucleotides, the CDR3 is TGTGCCAGCAGCTTATTGGCCCAGAGTCAAGATACGCAGTATTTT.

This clonotype was counted only a few times. The V gene is TRBV15, the J gene TRBJ2-7; D unclear. V shed 5 bases and J shed 3 bases, with 11 bases lying between them. This CDR3 has 13 residues. Per germline, CDR1 LNHNV and CDR2 YYDKDF (reference sequence). The DNA of the CDR3 is TGTGCCACCAGCTCACGACGATACTACGAGCAGTACTTC. It encodes CATSSRRYYEQYF.

This clonotype was observed a handful of times. This chain's CDR3 is CATSRDYAGANTEAFF. CDR3 coding DNA: TGTGCCACCAGCAGAGATTACGCAGGGGCAAACACTGAAGCTTTCTTT. This sequence joins TRBV15 and TRBJ1-1; D is perhaps TRBD1 (6 bases). V shed 0 bases and J shed 2 bases, with 13 bases lying between them. There are 16 residues in the CDR3. Looked up from germline, CDR1 is LNHNV and CDR2 is YYDKDF (reference sequence).

The genes are TRBV20-1 and TRBJ2-1; perhaps TRBD2 as D (6 bases). Germline CDR1 DFQATT, CDR2 SNEGSKA (reference sequence). V was pared by 1 base and J by 0 bases, with 13 bases between. CDR3 length: 16 amino acids. CDR3: CSARAASANSYNEQFF. In DNA form, the CDR3 reads TGCAGTGCTAGAGCCGCTAGCGCCAACTCCTACAATGAGCAGTTCTTC.

Within the sample, this clonotype is medium-sized. The V and J genes are TRBV7-9 and TRBJ1-1; possibly TRBD1 for D (6 bases). CDR1 is SEHNR and CDR2 is FQNEAQ in the germline V gene (reference sequence). Trimming removed 5 bases at V and 0 bases at J, with 13 bases between. The CDR3 contains 15 residues. The CDR3 DNA reads TGTGCCAGCAGCGTCGGACAGACCATGAACACTGAAGCTTTCTTT. Encoded protein: CASSVGQTMNTEAFF.

This chain links TRBV7-8 with TRBJ1-2; D is possibly TRBD1 (5 bases). V lost 5 bases and J 5 bases, leaving 12 bases between the germline ends. Germline V CDR1 and CDR2: SGHVS, FQNEAQ. This CDR3 has 13 amino acids. The CDR3 region is CASSLSGYYGYTF. DNA of the CDR3: TGTGCCAGCAGCCTATCAGGGTATTATGGCTACACCTTC.